This T cell receptor (beta chain) is from a study of blood T cell repertoires in COVID-19. Study-level background: The samples span acute and convalescent COVID-19 from the United States, Italy and Spain. T cells, B-cell-depleted T cells, or PBMCs provided the cDNA or gDNA that served as material.

Germline V lookup: CDR1 KGHDR, CDR2 SFDVKD. The V and J ends lost 6 bases and 4 bases respectively, with 15 bases between them. CDR3 size: 15 residues. Per the study methods: Reference gene primers were amplified, and this amplification served to estimate nucleated cell counts. Sequencing used immunoSEQ multiplex PCR; TCRdb keeps in-frame clones, though not all of them. V, J and clone size reflect that table, while D and trimming were determined from the DNA. The table has about 180,000 clones, roughly 86% seen once. This chain joins TRBV24-1 and TRBJ2-1, with D possibly matching TRBD1 (6 bases). This sequence originates from a man aged 40-49 years with active or convalescent COVID-19. Sequencing input: peripheral blood. In nucleotides, the CDR3 is TGTGCCACCAGTCCCCCTGGCCAGGGGTACAATGAGCAGTTCTTC. It is translated as CATSPPGQGYNEQFF.